This TCR beta chain was profiled in a study of blood T cell repertoires in COVID-19 (dated by TCRdb to 2018 to 2020). Context from the whole study: Collaborator samples came from the United States, Italy and Spain and covered acute and convalescent phases of COVID-19. The prospective study material was composed of cDNA or gDNA derived from T cells, B-cell-depleted T cells, or PBMCs. The dataset comprised deeply sampled blood TCRbeta repertoires from subjects exposed to, actively infected with, or recovered from COVID-19. A freely available public database, intended as a resource for researchers studying the immune response to SARS-CoV-2, is where the repertoires were released. The samples were drawn from the first 160 participants of the ongoing ImmuneRACE study and from some 1,300 subjects provided by 6 global collaborators. The sample metadata nearly always contained a de-identified subject ID, COVID-19 status, age in years and sex. Where available, HLA class I and class II types were taken from metadata supplied by the sample provider and were not determined by assay-based typing.

What the work shows at the level of the full study, not this receptor alone: The amount of clinical and demographic metadata varied by source and participant and was provided uncurated.

Worth noting for this clone: Its antigen remains undetermined. No much larger clone exists at a distance of one base, and base qualities are not known.

Enrolling through a virtual design, the prospective study's participants ranged in age from roughly 18 to 90 years and lived across about two dozen United States geographic areas. Cohort assignment in the prospective study relied on participant-reported clinical history from a screening survey and a study questionnaire. In the prospective study, mobile phlebotomists collected whole blood, serum and a nasopharyngeal or oropharyngeal swab from each participant. Additional blood draws and questionnaires over an approximately 2-month period could optionally be provided by prospective study participants. Before DNA extraction, blood samples from the prospective study were shipped at room temperature or frozen. Including cysteine and phenylalanine, the CDR3 has 16 amino acids. Only the CDR3 region is kept as DNA, spanning 48 bases read in frame from base 1. From a lookup of the germline V gene, CDR1 and CDR2 are SNHLY and FYNNEI. The germline ends are 16 bases apart after V is trimmed by 1 base and J by 9 bases.

The immunoSEQ Assay, a bias-controlled multiplex PCR, was used to amplify TCRbeta CDR3 regions from genomic DNA. Regarding the original processing steps: The number of nucleated cells in each sample was estimated by amplification of reference gene primers within the assay. To quantify the absolute abundance of each unique TCRbeta CDR3 rearrangement, sequence reads were collapsed and filtered. For each sample, productive Simpson clonality was calculated as the square root of Simpson's diversity index over productive rearrangements. In TCRdb, the immuneACCESS table is reduced to in-frame sequences with V and J assigned. These tables do not hold every clone; where another copy was compared, an unresolved V gene accounts for under half, and the others remain unexplained. The V and J calls and the clone size are those of that table, but D and trimming were determined from the DNA. For this sample there are a few hundred thousand clones; about 86% appear just once. The ten biggest clones cover roughly 4.2% of the sample.

The specimen sequenced was PBMCs or T cells enriched from blood (not recorded which). This chain is built from TRBV2 and TRBJ1-6; a weak D assignment points to TRBD1 (5 bases agree). The receptor comes from a woman in her 40s with acute COVID-19. The CDR3 protein: CASSEGQGGLGSPLHF. The nucleotide sequence is given as TGTGCCAGCAGTGAAGGGCAGGGAGGTCTAGGTTCACCCCTCCACTTT.